This T cell receptor (beta chain) was sequenced during a study of CD4 T cells in relation to SARS-CoV-2 and coronaviruses. About the research overall: Of the patients, fewer than ten were male, a few female, two Hispanic.

Naive and memory CD4+ T cell DNA was deep-sequenced without culture. Here immunoSEQ multiplex PCR was the method, and the copy in TCRdb shows in-frame clones only, minus some. The sample includes about 37,000 clones, 70% to 90% seen only once; the top ten take over 3%. The CDR3 sequence is 13 residues long. V lost 3 bases to trimming and J lost 6 bases, with 9 bases between them. Cryopreserved PBMCs were CD4-enriched, then split into naive and memory cells. The chain uses TRBV12-3 or TRBV12-4 and TRBJ1-5; TRBD1 might be the D (5 bases). Sequencing was carried out using memory CD4+ T cells from PBMCs. This clonotype was sampled from an adult with COVID-19. The chain's CDR3 is CASSFQGGQPQHF. Written as DNA, the CDR3 is TGTGCCAGCAGTTTTCAGGGAGGTCAGCCCCAGCATTTT.